The entry that follows covers one T cell receptor (beta chain) sequence. This sample was taken from a study of OX40 agonist ivuxolimab in advanced cancers. Profiling relied on immunoSEQ multiplex PCR, and the TCRdb table lists in-frame clones only, not all of them. The sample records 60,000 to 70,000 clones, 75% to 85% being singletons. The input for sequencing was CD4+ or CD8+ T cells sorted from blood, taken in a trial of the OX40 agonist ivuxolimab. The receptor was derived from an adult with an advanced solid tumor such as melanoma, head and neck, liver or kidney cancer.

The CDR3 nucleotides read TGTGCCAGCAGCTTAGAACCTAGGGAGACCCAGTACTTC. Residues: CASSLEPRETQYF. The chain uses TRBV11-3 and TRBJ2-5; the D is unclear. With 0 bases removed from V and 5 bases from J, the gap between germline ends came to 7 bases. The CDR3 totals 13 residues. In germline, CDR1 is SGHNT, CDR2 YENEEA.